This paragraph covers one T cell receptor (beta chain) sequence. This sample is drawn from a study of blood T cell repertoires in COVID-19. Background on the study: Italy, Spain and the United States were the sources of the convalescent and acute COVID-19 samples. Sources were T cells, B-cell-depleted T cells, or PBMCs; the material itself was cDNA or gDNA.

As handled by the study authors: By means of reference gene primer amplification, nucleated cell counts were estimated. Here immunoSEQ multiplex PCR was the method, and the copy in TCRdb shows in-frame clones only, minus some. That table gives V, J and clone size, and the DNA gave D and trimming. The table shows hundreds of thousands of clones, with about 80% occurring only once. The CDR3 is 13 residues long. J lost 7 bases, V lost 7 bases, and 7 bases had no gene match. From germline, CDR1 is SNHLY and CDR2 FYNNEI. The receptor was derived from an elderly woman with acute or convalescent COVID-19. The chain is built from TRBV2 and TRBJ2-1, with 7 bases fitting TRBD2. Sequenced: peripheral blood. The CDR3: CASTTSDENEQFF. Written as DNA, the CDR3 is TGTGCCAGCACTACTAGCGACGAAAATGAGCAGTTCTTC. Full variable domain (outside the CDR3, taken from reference TRBV2 and TRBJ2-1): EPEVTQTPSHQVTQMGQEVILRCVPISNHLYFYWYRQILGQKVEFLVSFYNNEISEKSEIFDDQFSVERPDGSNFTLKIRSTKLEDSAMYFCASTTSDENEQFFGPGTRLTVL.